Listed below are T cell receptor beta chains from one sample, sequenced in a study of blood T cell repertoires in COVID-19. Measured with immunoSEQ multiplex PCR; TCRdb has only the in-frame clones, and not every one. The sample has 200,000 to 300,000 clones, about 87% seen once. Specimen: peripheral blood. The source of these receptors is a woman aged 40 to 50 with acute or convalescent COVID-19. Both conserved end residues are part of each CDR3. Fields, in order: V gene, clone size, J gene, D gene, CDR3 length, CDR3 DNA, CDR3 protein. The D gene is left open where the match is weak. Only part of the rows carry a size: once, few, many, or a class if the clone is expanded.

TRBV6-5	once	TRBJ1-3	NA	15	TGTGCCAGCAGTTACGGGGCAGCCTCTGGAAACACCATATATTTT	CASSYGAASGNTIYF
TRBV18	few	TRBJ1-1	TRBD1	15	TGTGCCAGCTCACCCCTCGACAGGGTGAACACTGAAGCTTTCTTT	CASSPLDRVNTEAFF
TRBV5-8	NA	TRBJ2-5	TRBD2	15	TGTGCCAGCAGCTCTCCCCCGGGGGGGCAGGAGACCCAGTACTTC	CASSSPPGGQETQYF
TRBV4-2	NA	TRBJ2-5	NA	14	TGTGCCAGCAGCCAATGGACGGGGGTTGGGACCCAGTACTTC	CASSQWTGVGTQYF
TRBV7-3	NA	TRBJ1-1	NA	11	TGTGCCAGCAGCCAGGGTAGTGAAGCTTTCTTT	CASSQGSEAFF
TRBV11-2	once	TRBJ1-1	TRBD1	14	TGTGCCAGCAGCTTAGGGGACAGGGCCACTGAAGCTTTCTTT	CASSLGDRATEAFF
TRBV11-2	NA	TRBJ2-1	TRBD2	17	TGTGCCAGCAGTCCCAGACTAGCGGGGGGGAGGAACAATGAGCAGTTCTTC	CASSPRLAGGRNNEQFF
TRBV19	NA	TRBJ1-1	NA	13	TGTGCCAGTAGGCCCGGGGGGGGAATTGAAGCTTTCTTT	CASRPGGGIEAFF
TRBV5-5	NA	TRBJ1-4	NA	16	TGTGCCAGCAGCTTCACAGGGTCGCTTCCTAATGAAAAACTGTTTTTT	CASSFTGSLPNEKLFF
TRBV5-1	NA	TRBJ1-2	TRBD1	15	TGCGCCAGCAGCTTGGGGACAGGGGCTAACTATGGCTACACCTTC	CASSLGTGANYGYTF
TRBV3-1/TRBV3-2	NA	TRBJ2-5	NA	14	TGTGCCAGCAGCCAAGACTCAGGACTCGAGACCCAGTACTTC	CASSQDSGLETQYF
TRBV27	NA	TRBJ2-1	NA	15	TGTGCCAGCAGCCCGGGGGTTAGCTCCTACAATGAGCAGTTCTTC	CASSPGVSSYNEQFF
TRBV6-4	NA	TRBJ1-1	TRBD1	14	TGTGCCAGCAAAAGGACAGGGGGGGACACTGAAGCTTTCTTT	CASKRTGGDTEAFF
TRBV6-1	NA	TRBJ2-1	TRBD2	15	TGTGCCAGCAGTGAAGTGGCTAGCGGGGTGTCCGAGCAGTTCTTC	CASSEVASGVSEQFF
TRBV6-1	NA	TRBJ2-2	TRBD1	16	TGTGCCAGCAGTGTTCCAGGGGGTTACGACACCGGGGAGCTGTTTTTT	CASSVPGGYDTGELFF
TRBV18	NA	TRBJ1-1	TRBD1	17	TGTGCCAGCTCACCACCGACGAAAGGGGGCTGGGAGTCTGAAGCTTTCTTT	CASSPPTKGGWESEAFF
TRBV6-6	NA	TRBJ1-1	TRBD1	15	TGTGCCAGCAGTCCGGGACAGGGGGCTATGGGTGAAGCTTTCTTT	CASSPGQGAMGEAFF
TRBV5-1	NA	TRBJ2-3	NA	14	TGCGCCAGCAGAGAGGGGGTGCTAACAGATACGCAGTATTTT	CASREGVLTDTQYF
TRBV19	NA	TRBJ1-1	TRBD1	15	TGTGCCAGCAACGAATTAAGGACAGGTCGCACTGAAGCTTTCTTT	CASNELRTGRTEAFF
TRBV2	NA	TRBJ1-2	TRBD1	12	TGTGCCAGTACAGGGGGCGCCTATGGCTACACCTTC	CASTGGAYGYTF
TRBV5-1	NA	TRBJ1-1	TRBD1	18	TGCGCCAGCAGCTTGTCGACTGGACAGGGGTGGGGGAACACTGAAGCTTTCTTT	CASSLSTGQGWGNTEAFF
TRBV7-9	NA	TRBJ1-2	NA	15	TGTGCCAGCAGCTTAGATCGGCAGGGTGCCTATGGCTACACCTTC	CASSLDRQGAYGYTF
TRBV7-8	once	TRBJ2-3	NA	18	TGTGCCAGCAGCTTTCGACCACAGGGAGTAGAAAATACAGATACGCAGTATTTT	CASSFRPQGVENTDTQYF
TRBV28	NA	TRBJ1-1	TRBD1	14	TGTGCCAGCAGGGCCGGGACAGAGAACACTGAAGCTTTCTTT	CASRAGTENTEAFF
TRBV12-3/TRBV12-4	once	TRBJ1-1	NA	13	TGTGCCAGCAGTTTCTCAGGGAACACTGAAGCTTTCTTT	CASSFSGNTEAFF
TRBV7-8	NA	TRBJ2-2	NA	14	TGTGCGGGCTCTCCCCAAATAGTCACCGGGGAGCTGTTTTTT	CAGSPQIVTGELFF
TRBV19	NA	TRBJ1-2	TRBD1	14	TGTGCCACCTGCCCCGGACAGGGTCTCTATGGCTACACCTTC	CATCPGQGLYGYTF
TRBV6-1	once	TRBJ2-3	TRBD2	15	TGTGCCAGCAGTGAGGGACTAGCGGACACAGATACGCAGTATTTT	CASSEGLADTDTQYF
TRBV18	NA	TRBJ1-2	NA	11	TGTGCCATCCCTCTCAACTATGGCTACACCTTC	CAIPLNYGYTF
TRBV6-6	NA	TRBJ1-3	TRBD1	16	TGTGCCAGCAGTTACCGCGGACAGGGCTCTGGAAACACCATATATTTT	CASSYRGQGSGNTIYF
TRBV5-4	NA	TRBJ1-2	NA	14	TGTGCCAGCAGCTCACTCACGGGTGGAGACGGCTACACCTTC	CASSSLTGGDGYTF
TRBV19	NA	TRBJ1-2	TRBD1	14	TGTGCCAGTAGTACGAGACAGGGGGCGCAGGGCTACACCTTC	CASSTRQGAQGYTF
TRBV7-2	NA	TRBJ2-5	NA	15	TGTGCCAGCAGCTCATGGGGTTATGGGGGGGAGACCCAGTACTTC	CASSSWGYGGETQYF
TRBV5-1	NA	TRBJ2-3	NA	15	TGCGCCAGCAGCTTCCAGGGTTGGGTCACAGATACGCAGTATTTT	CASSFQGWVTDTQYF
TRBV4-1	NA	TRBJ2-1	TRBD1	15	TGCGCCAGCAGCCATACAGGGGTATTTCACAATGAGCAGTTCTTC	CASSHTGVFHNEQFF
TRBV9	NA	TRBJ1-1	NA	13	TGTGCCAGCAGCGGGCGTGAGGGGGTCACGACTTTCTTT	CASSGREGVTTFF
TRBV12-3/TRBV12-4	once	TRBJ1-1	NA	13	TGTGCCAGCACACGAGGGCCTTACACTGAAGCTTTCTTT	CASTRGPYTEAFF
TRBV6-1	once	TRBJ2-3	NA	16	TGTGCCAGCAGTGATATTGAGGGATGGGGCACAGATACGCAGTATTTT	CASSDIEGWGTDTQYF
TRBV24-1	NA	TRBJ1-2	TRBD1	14	TGTGCCACCAGTGCCGGGGACAGCTCTTATGGCTACACCTTC	CATSAGDSSYGYTF
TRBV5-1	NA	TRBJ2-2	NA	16	TGCGCCAGCAGCTTGGTGGTCCAGGGTACCACCGGGGAGCTGTTTTTT	CASSLVVQGTTGELFF
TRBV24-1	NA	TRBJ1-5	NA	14	TGTGCCACCAGTGATTACGGGACAAATCAGCCCCAGCATTTT	CATSDYGTNQPQHF
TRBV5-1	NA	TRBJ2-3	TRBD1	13	TGCGCCAGCGGGACAGGAAGCACAGATACGCAGTATTTT	CASGTGSTDTQYF
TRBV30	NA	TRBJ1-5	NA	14	TGTGCCTGGAGTGTAAGGGCAGGGTATCAGCCCCAGCATTTT	CAWSVRAGYQPQHF
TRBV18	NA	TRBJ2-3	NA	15	TGTGCCAGCTCACCAACGGGTGGGAGCACAGATACGCAGTATTTT	CASSPTGGSTDTQYF
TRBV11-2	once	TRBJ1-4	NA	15	TGTGCCAGCAGCCTCTTAGGGCAGGGGAATGAAAAACTGTTTTTT	CASSLLGQGNEKLFF
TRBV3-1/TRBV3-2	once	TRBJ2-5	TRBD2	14	TGTGCCAGCAGCGCAAGGGGAGGGCAAGAGACCCAGTACTTC	CASSARGGQETQYF
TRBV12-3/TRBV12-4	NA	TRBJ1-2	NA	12	TGTGCCAGCACTTACAGGGCCTATGGCTACACCTTC	CASTYRAYGYTF
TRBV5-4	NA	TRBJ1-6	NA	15	TGTGCCAGCAGCTTGTCGCCGGGGAAAGGGTCACCCCTCCACTTT	CASSLSPGKGSPLHF
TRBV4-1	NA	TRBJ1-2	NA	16	TGCGCCAGCAGCCAAGGTCGTTGGAGGGATGCTGATGGCTACACCTTC	CASSQGRWRDADGYTF
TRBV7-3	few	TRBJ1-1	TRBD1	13	TGTGCCAGCGCACAGGGGGTGAACACTGAAGCTTTCTTT	CASAQGVNTEAFF
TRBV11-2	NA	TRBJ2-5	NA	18	TGTGCCAGCAGCTTAGGTTCGAGGCTCGGGAAGATTCAAGAGACCCAGTACTTC	CASSLGSRLGKIQETQYF
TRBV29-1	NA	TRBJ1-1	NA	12	TGCAGCGTTGAAGTCGGAGGGCTTGAAGCTTTCTTT	CSVEVGGLEAFF